These 13 T cell receptor beta chains were sequenced from one sample in a study of T cell responses to AZD1222 COVID-19 vaccine. Sequencing used immunoSEQ multiplex PCR; TCRdb keeps in-frame clones, though not all of them. The repertoire holds approximately 120,000 clones, 93% seen once, with under 4% in the top ten. The sample was peripheral blood, taken on day 0 of AZD1222 vaccination. These receptors were collected from an adult in good health.

This chain connects TRBV6-6 to TRBJ1-5; 7 positions match TRBD1. The CDR3 covers 15 residues. The ends lost 6 bases at V and 5 bases at J; junction bases unmatched: 10. Germline V gives CDR1 MNHNY, CDR2 SVGAGI (reference sequence). CDR3 coding DNA: TGTGCCAGCAGCTATTCTGGACAGGTGGATCAGCCCCAGCATTTT. Translated: CASSYSGQVDQPQHF.

This clone has only one observation. V gene TRBV7-2 combines with J gene TRBJ1-6, with 8 nucleotides matching TRBD1. The germline gives CDR1 SGHTA, CDR2 FQGNSA. V was pared by 3 bases and J by 7 bases, with 8 bases of the junction left unmatched. CDR3 size: 16 residues. CDR3 nucleotides: TGTGCCAGCAGCTTCCGAGCGACAGGGGAGAATTCACCCCTCCACTTT. Protein product: CASSFRATGENSPLHF.

CDR3 nucleotides: TGTGCCAGCAATGCAGGGCGGGAGGGCTTCACAGATACGCAGTATTTT. Translating it yields CASNAGREGFTDTQYF. This chain connects TRBV2 to TRBJ2-3; 9 nucleotides line up with TRBD2. This CDR3 region has 16 residues. Trimming took 7 bases from V and 2 from J; bases not matched to a gene: 10. Germline loops: CDR1 SNHLY, CDR2 FYNNEI.

The chain couples TRBV6-5 to TRBJ1-1; no clear D. Germline CDR1 MNHEY, CDR2 SVGAGI. Deletions cut 0 bases from V and 3 bases from J, with 8 bases between. The CDR3 has 14 amino acids. CDR3 bases: TGTGCCAGCAGTTACTCCTTAGGCGACACTGAAGCTTTCTTT. Protein sequence: CASSYSLGDTEAFF.

The gene calls are TRBV2 and TRBJ1-2, with TRBD1 identical over 12 bases. V lost 6 bases and J lost 4; bases outside the gene matches: 12. In germline, CDR1 is SNHLY, CDR2 FYNNEI. The CDR3 runs to 17 residues. The CDR3 reads CASSTPGQGARSYGYTF. CDR3 DNA: TGTGCCAGCAGCACCCCGGGACAGGGGGCTCGCAGCTATGGCTACACCTTC.

The genes are TRBV7-9 and TRBJ1-2; D is ambiguous. The V end was cut by 2 bases, the J end by 8 bases, with 15 bases between. The CDR3 covers 14 residues. CDR1 SEHNR and CDR2 FQNEAQ come from the germline V gene (reference sequence). CDR3 sequence reads: CASSLSAQSHGYTF. The CDR3 region has the DNA TGTGCCAGCAGCTTATCCGCACAGAGCCACGGCTACACCTTC.

The chain carries TRBV18 and TRBJ2-3; 10 bases fit TRBD2. The CDR3 sequence is 15 residues long. V shed 3 bases, J shed 5 bases, and the junction held 5 bases outside the gene matches. Germline CDR1 KGHSH, CDR2 LQKENI. The CDR3 region is CASSPGLAGVDTQYF. CDR3 nucleotide sequence: TGTGCCAGCTCACCGGGTCTAGCGGGAGTAGATACGCAGTATTTT.

The V and J genes are TRBV5-1 and TRBJ1-2; no clear D. Between the trimmed V and J ends, which lost 4 bases and 2 bases, there was a span of 9 bases. The CDR3 is 13 residues long. Germline V gene lookup returns CDR1 SGHRS and CDR2 YFSETQ. CDR3 region: CASSQDVNYGYTF. The CDR3 nucleotides read TGCGCCAGCAGCCAGGACGTCAACTATGGCTACACCTTC.

This chain uses TRBV11-2 with TRBJ1-5; weak D call: TRBD1 (6 bases). Per the germline V gene, CDR1 is SGHAT and CDR2 is FQNNGV. With 4 bases removed from V and 3 bases from J, the gap between germline ends came to 13 bases. The CDR3 is 15 residues long. The CDR3 reads CASSSAAGDNQPQHF. The CDR3 DNA follows: TGTGCCAGCAGCTCAGCGGCAGGGGACAATCAGCCCCAGCATTTT.

V usage is TRBV5-4 and J usage is TRBJ1-1; 9 bases are shared with TRBD1. V lost 1 base to trimming and J lost 6 bases; unmatched junction nucleotides: 19. CDR1 and CDR2 (germline): SGHNT, YYREEE (reference sequence). The CDR3 loop spans 19 amino acids. The CDR3 sequence: CASSLTGTGRGRVFSEAFF. The CDR3 nucleotides read TGTGCCAGCAGCTTGACCGGGACAGGGCGAGGGAGGGTTTTCTCTGAAGCTTTCTTT.

The chain recombines TRBV5-1 with TRBJ2-3, with D uncertain. V lost 4 bases, J lost 4 bases, and 7 bases lay in between. In germline, CDR1 is SGHRS, CDR2 YFSETQ. The CDR3 contains 12 residues. CDR3 amino acids: CASSRPPDTQYF. The CDR3 DNA is TGCGCCAGCAGCCGCCCCCCAGATACGCAGTATTTT. Full variable domain (remainder filled in from reference TRBV5-1 and TRBJ2-3): KAGVTQTPRYLIKTRGQQVTLSCSPISGHRSVSWYQQTPGQGLQFLFEYFSETQRNKGNFPGRFSGRQFSNSRSEMNVSTLELGDSALYLCASSRPPDTQYFGPGTRLTVL.

By frequency in the sample, this clone is medium-sized. The chain employs TRBV28 and TRBJ2-5, with 7 bases that match TRBD1. Germline CDR1 is MDHEN and CDR2 is SYDVKM. Losses at the gene ends were 4 bases for V and 3 bases for J; bases not matched to a gene: 8. This CDR3 spans 15 amino acids. The CDR3 nucleotides read TGTGCCAGCAGTTCACAGGGGATAAGGAAAGAGACCCAGTACTTC. As protein: CASSSQGIRKETQYF.

The rearrangement links TRBV6-6 to TRBJ1-4; D may be TRBD1 (5 bases). Per the germline V gene, CDR1 is MNHNY and CDR2 is SVGAGI (reference sequence). The CDR3 consists of 14 residues. Trimming shortened V by 0 bases and J by 5 bases, and 7 bases separated the two germline ends. CDR3 residues: CASSYSTANEKLFF. The CDR3 bases are TGTGCCAGCAGTTACTCGACAGCAAATGAAAAACTGTTTTTT.